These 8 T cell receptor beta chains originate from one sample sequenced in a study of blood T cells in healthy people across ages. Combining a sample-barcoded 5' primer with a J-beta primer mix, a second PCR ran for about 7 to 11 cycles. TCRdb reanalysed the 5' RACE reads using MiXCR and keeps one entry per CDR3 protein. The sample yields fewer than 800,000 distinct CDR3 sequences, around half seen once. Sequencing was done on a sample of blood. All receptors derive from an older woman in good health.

The CDR3 is CSAPQRLDDNEQFF. In DNA, the CDR3 is TGCAGTGCACCACAGAGACTAGATGACAATGAGCAGTTCTTC. V gene TRBV20-1 combines with J gene TRBJ2-1; weak D call: TRBD2 (6 bases). The V end was cut by 6 bases, the J end by 5 bases, with 17 bases between. Germline CDR1 and CDR2: DFQATT and SNEGSKA (reference sequence). The CDR3 is 14 amino acids.

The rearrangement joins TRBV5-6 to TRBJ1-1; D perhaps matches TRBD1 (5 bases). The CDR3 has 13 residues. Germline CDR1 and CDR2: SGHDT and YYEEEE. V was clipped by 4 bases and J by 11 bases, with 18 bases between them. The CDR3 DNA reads TGTGCCAGCAGCCCCCAATACGAGGGGAGGGCTTTCTTT. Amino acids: CASSPQYEGRAFF. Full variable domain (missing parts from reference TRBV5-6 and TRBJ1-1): DAGVTQSPTHLIKTRGQQVTLRCSPKSGHDTVSWYQQALGQGPQFIFQYYEEEERQRGNFPDRFSGHQFPNYSSELNVNALLLGDSALYLCASSPQYEGRAFFGQGTRLTVV.

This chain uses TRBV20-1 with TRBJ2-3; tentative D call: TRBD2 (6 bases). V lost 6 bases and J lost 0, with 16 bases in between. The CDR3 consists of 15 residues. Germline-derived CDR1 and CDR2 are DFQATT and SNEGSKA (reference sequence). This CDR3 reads CSAALAVPSTDTQYF. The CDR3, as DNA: TGCAGTGCCGCCTTAGCGGTACCTAGCACAGATACGCAGTATTTT.

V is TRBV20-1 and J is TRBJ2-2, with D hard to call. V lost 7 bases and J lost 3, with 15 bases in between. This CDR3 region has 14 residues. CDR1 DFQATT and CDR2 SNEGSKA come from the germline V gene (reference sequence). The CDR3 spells CSVSGTWDTGELFF. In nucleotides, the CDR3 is TGCAGTGTCTCCGGAACTTGGGACACCGGGGAGCTGTTTTTT.

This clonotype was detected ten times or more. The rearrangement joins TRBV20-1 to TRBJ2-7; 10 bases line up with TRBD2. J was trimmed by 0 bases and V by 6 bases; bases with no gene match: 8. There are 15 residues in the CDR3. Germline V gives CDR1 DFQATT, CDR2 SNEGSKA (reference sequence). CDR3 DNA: TGCAGTGCCGAAGCCGGGACTAGCGACTCCTACGAGCAGTACTTC. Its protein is CSAEAGTSDSYEQYF.

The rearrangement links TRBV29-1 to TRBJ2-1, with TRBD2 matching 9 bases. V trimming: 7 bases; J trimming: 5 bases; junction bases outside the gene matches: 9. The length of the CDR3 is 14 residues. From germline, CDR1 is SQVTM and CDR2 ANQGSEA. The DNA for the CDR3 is TGCAGCGGGGATTCGACTAGCGGCGACAATGAGCAGTTCTTC. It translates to CSGDSTSGDNEQFF.

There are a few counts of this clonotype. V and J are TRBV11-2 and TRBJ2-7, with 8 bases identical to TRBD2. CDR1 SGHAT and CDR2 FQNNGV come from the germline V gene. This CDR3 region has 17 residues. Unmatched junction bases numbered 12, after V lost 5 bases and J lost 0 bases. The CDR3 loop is CASSAPWTSSYSYEQYF. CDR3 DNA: TGTGCCAGCAGCGCCCCTTGGACTAGCAGTTACTCCTACGAGCAGTACTTC.

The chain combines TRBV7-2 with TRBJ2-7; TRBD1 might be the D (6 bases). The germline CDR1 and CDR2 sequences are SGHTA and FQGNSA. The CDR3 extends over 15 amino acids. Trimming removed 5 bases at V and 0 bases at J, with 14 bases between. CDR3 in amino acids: CASSARGSSSYEQYF. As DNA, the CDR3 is TGTGCCAGCAGCGCCAGGGGATCGAGCTCCTACGAGCAGTACTTC.